A selection of T cell receptor beta chains follows, all from one sample in a study of blood T cell repertoires in COVID-19. Generated by immunoSEQ multiplex PCR, the TCRdb table keeps only in-frame clones and is missing some. This sample has 330,000 or so clones, with around 87% found just once. Sequencing used PBMCs or T cells enriched from blood (not recorded which). The receptors here all came from a man aged 35-49 years in a cohort exposed to, infected with or recovered from COVID-19 (not recorded which). Both conserved end residues are part of each CDR3. D genes are given only for firm matches. For some rows the clone size is stated as once, few or many, or as a class when expanded; others skip it.

DNA,CDR3,length,J,V,D,size
TGTGCCAGCACCGTGACAGTGTATAATTCACCCCTCCACTTT,CASTVTVYNSPLHF,14,TRBJ1-6,TRBV2,-,-
TGTGCCATCTCAAGCGGACAAGAGACCCAGTACTTC,CAISSGQETQYF,12,TRBJ2-5,TRBV10-3,-,-
TGTGCCAGCAGACAGGGAGAAGTCTATAATTCACCCCTCCACTTT,CASRQGEVYNSPLHF,15,TRBJ1-6,TRBV3-1/TRBV3-2,-,-
TGTGCCAGCAGCGGGCAGGTATCTGGGGCCAACGTCCTGACTTTC,CASSGQVSGANVLTF,15,TRBJ2-6,TRBV7-2,-,-
TGTGCCACCAGTGATTTAGGCCAGGGGGGCAATGAGCAGTTCTTC,CATSDLGQGGNEQFF,15,TRBJ2-1,TRBV24-1,-,-
TGTGCCAGCAGCTTAGGGACAGGGATAACTGAAGCTTTCTTT,CASSLGTGITEAFF,14,TRBJ1-1,TRBV5-8,TRBD1,-
TGTGCCAGTCCGACAGGCGATAATGAAAAACTGTTTTTT,CASPTGDNEKLFF,13,TRBJ1-4,TRBV28,-,-
TGTGCCAGCAGCCAAGAGGCGGGTTACTATGGCTACACCTTC,CASSQEAGYYGYTF,14,TRBJ1-2,TRBV3-1/TRBV3-2,-,-
TGTGCCAGCAGTTTATCGGGGACAGGGTGGGGTGAAAAACTGTTTTTT,CASSLSGTGWGEKLFF,16,TRBJ1-4,TRBV27,TRBD1,few
TGTGCCAGCAGTTACGACAGGGCTGGAAACACCATATATTTT,CASSYDRAGNTIYF,14,TRBJ1-3,TRBV6-5,TRBD1,-
TGTGCCAGCAGCTTATCAGCGGATGGCTACACCTTC,CASSLSADGYTF,12,TRBJ1-2,TRBV5-6,-,-
TGTGCCAGCAGTGAATGGGCCGCTTATGGCTACACCTTC,CASSEWAAYGYTF,13,TRBJ1-2,TRBV25-1,-,-
TGCGCCAGCAGCCACCGACAGGGGGCTTTGTACACTGAAGCTTTCTTT,CASSHRQGALYTEAFF,16,TRBJ1-1,TRBV5-1,TRBD1,few
TGCGCCAGCAGATCCGGGACAGGGGCCAATCAGCCCCAGCATTTT,CASRSGTGANQPQHF,15,TRBJ1-5,TRBV5-1,TRBD1,-
TGTGCCAGCAGCCACCTCTATGGCTACACCTTC,CASSHLYGYTF,11,TRBJ1-2,TRBV3-1/TRBV3-2,-,-
TGTGCCAGCTCACCCGACAGAAGCTCTGGAAACACCATATATTTT,CASSPDRSSGNTIYF,15,TRBJ1-3,TRBV18,-,-
TGTGCCAGCAGCCTCCGGAGGGGACGTGAAAAACTGTTTTTT,CASSLRRGREKLFF,14,TRBJ1-4,TRBV3-1/TRBV3-2,-,-
TGTGCCAGCAGACAACAGGGGAAGGGGGTCTACACCTTC,CASRQQGKGVYTF,13,TRBJ1-2,TRBV27,TRBD1,-
TGTGCCAGCAGTTTACCTAAGGGACAGCGCTATGGCTACACCTTC,CASSLPKGQRYGYTF,15,TRBJ1-2,TRBV28,TRBD1,once
TGTGCCAGCAGCAAGACAGGGTCCATCAACTATGGCTACACCTTC,CASSKTGSINYGYTF,15,TRBJ1-2,TRBV27,TRBD1,-
TGCGCCAGCAGCGGAGGACAGGGGACGAATGAGCAGTTCTTC,CASSGGQGTNEQFF,14,TRBJ2-1,TRBV5-1,TRBD1,-
TGTGCCAGCAGCCCTTTAATATCAGGGCATAATTCACCCCTCCACTTT,CASSPLISGHNSPLHF,16,TRBJ1-6,TRBV7-9,-,-
TGTGCCAGCAGTTTATTCCCGGGTTCGAACACCGGGGAGCTGTTTTTT,CASSLFPGSNTGELFF,16,TRBJ2-2,TRBV28,-,-
TGCGCCAGCAGCTCAGGGGGCGACTATGGCTACACCTTC,CASSSGGDYGYTF,13,TRBJ1-2,TRBV5-1,TRBD1,-
TGTGCCAGCAGTTACTCGAATCCGGCGGGTGAAGCTTTCTTT,CASSYSNPAGEAFF,14,TRBJ1-1,TRBV6-6,-,-
TGTGCCAGCAGCGAACAGGGGGGTTACACCGGGGAGCTGTTTTTT,CASSEQGGYTGELFF,15,TRBJ2-2,TRBV9,TRBD1,once
TGTGCCATCAGTGAGTCAGCCAGGGGTTATGGCTACACCTTC,CAISESARGYGYTF,14,TRBJ1-2,TRBV10-3,-,-
TGTGCCAGCAGTCCCGGACAGGGTCCGAATCAGCCCCAGCATTTT,CASSPGQGPNQPQHF,15,TRBJ1-5,TRBV28,TRBD1,-
TGTGCCATCAGTGAGTCGCAGGGGCTGGCCTACGAGCAGTACTTC,CAISESQGLAYEQYF,15,TRBJ2-7,TRBV10-3,-,-
TGTGCCAGTAGTAGAAGGTTTCAGTCGTTGACAACTGAAGCTTTCTTT,CASSRRFQSLTTEAFF,16,TRBJ1-1,TRBV19,-,once
TGTGCCACTAAGACAGAGCCCCAAGAGACCCAGTACTTC,CATKTEPQETQYF,13,TRBJ2-5,TRBV19,-,-
TGTGCCAGTAGTATCGGGGAAACAGATACGCAGTATTTT,CASSIGETDTQYF,13,TRBJ2-3,TRBV19,-,-
TGTGCCAGCAGCCCCCGATTGATGGGAGGGCCCATTGAGCAGTTCTTC,CASSPRLMGGPIEQFF,16,TRBJ2-1,TRBV9,TRBD2,-
TGCGCCAGCAGCGTGACAGGGGATACCGGGGAGCTGTTTTTT,CASSVTGDTGELFF,14,TRBJ2-2,TRBV5-1,TRBD1,-
TGTGCCAGCAGCTGGGGGGCTAGCGGGAGGGCAGCCAAAAACATTCAGTACTTC,CASSWGASGRAAKNIQYF,18,TRBJ2-4,TRBV5-4,TRBD2,-
TGTGCCAGTACACTAGCGGGGAGGCCCCCCGGGGAGCTGTTTTTT,CASTLAGRPPGELFF,15,TRBJ2-2,TRBV28,TRBD2,-
TGTGCCAGTAGTATTTGGGGACAGGGGGCTGTGGGGGAGCTGTTTTTT,CASSIWGQGAVGELFF,16,TRBJ2-2,TRBV19,TRBD1,-
TGTGCCACCAGTGATTCGAGGATATTGAACACTGAAGCTTTCTTT,CATSDSRILNTEAFF,15,TRBJ1-1,TRBV24-1,-,-
TGTGCCAGTACATTTTTTCGAGGTCAGCCCCAGCATTTT,CASTFFRGQPQHF,13,TRBJ1-5,TRBV19,-,-
TGTGCCAGCAGCTTAGTTAGAGGACTAGCTAACAATGAGCAGTTCTTC,CASSLVRGLANNEQFF,16,TRBJ2-1,TRBV11-1,TRBD2,-
TGTGCCAGCAGCTTGGGCGGGACTAATGAAAAACTGTTTTTT,CASSLGGTNEKLFF,14,TRBJ1-4,TRBV5-6,-,-
TGTGCCAGAGTCTACCAAAACAGGGCCGCGAACACCGGGGAGCTGTTTTTT,CARVYQNRAANTGELFF,17,TRBJ2-2,TRBV5-3,-,once
TGTGCCAGCAGCTTAAGCGGGAGGCGCGACGAGCAGTACTTC,CASSLSGRRDEQYF,14,TRBJ2-7,TRBV7-3,TRBD2,few
TGTGCCAGCAGCGATCTGTCCGAGCAGTACTTC,CASSDLSEQYF,11,TRBJ2-7,TRBV9,-,-
TGTGCCAGCAGGAGCCCAGACATCACAGATACGCAGTATTTT,CASRSPDITDTQYF,14,TRBJ2-3,TRBV6-5,-,-
TGCGCCAGCAGCTCAGGACAGGGGGGGACCCTGACCACTGAAGCTTTCTTT,CASSSGQGGTLTTEAFF,17,TRBJ1-1,TRBV5-1,TRBD1,-
TGCAGCGTGGGGGCCGGGACAGGGATAAACATTCAGTACTTC,CSVGAGTGINIQYF,14,TRBJ2-4,TRBV29-1,TRBD1,-
TGCGCCAGCAGCCCGGGACAGGGGGAAGATCAGCCCCAGCATTTT,CASSPGQGEDQPQHF,15,TRBJ1-5,TRBV5-1,TRBD1,-
TGTGCCAGCAGCCAGCCCGGGAGCTCCTACGAGCAGTACTTC,CASSQPGSSYEQYF,14,TRBJ2-7,TRBV3-1/TRBV3-2,-,-
TGTGCCATCACTAAACTAGCGGGAGACACCACAGATACGCAGTATTTT,CAITKLAGDTTDTQYF,16,TRBJ2-3,TRBV10-3,TRBD2,-
TGTGCCAGCAGTAACGCGGTACAAGAGACCCAGTACTTC,CASSNAVQETQYF,13,TRBJ2-5,TRBV6-5,-,-
TGTGCCAGTAGTCCCGGGACTCCTTTCGGCGAGCAGTACTTC,CASSPGTPFGEQYF,14,TRBJ2-7,TRBV19,-,-
TGTGCCAGCAGCTTAGGGTGGACAGAACCCTACGAGCAGTACTTC,CASSLGWTEPYEQYF,15,TRBJ2-7,TRBV11-2,-,-
TGTGCCAGCAGCCCGATGACAGGCTCTTATGGCTACACCTTC,CASSPMTGSYGYTF,14,TRBJ1-2,TRBV3-1/TRBV3-2,-,-
TGTGCCAGCTCCACATTTGGGCGCCTCTACAATGAGCAGTTCTTC,CASSTFGRLYNEQFF,15,TRBJ2-1,TRBV28,-,once
TGTGCCAGCACCCAGGACTTTTATGGCTACACCTTC,CASTQDFYGYTF,12,TRBJ1-2,TRBV7-2,-,-
TGTGCCAGCAGCTCCGGACAGGAGGATCAGCCCCAGCATTTT,CASSSGQEDQPQHF,14,TRBJ1-5,TRBV28,TRBD1,-
TGTGCCAGCAGTTTTATGTTCCAAGGGGACACAGAGGGTTACGAGCAGTACTTC,CASSFMFQGDTEGYEQYF,18,TRBJ2-7,TRBV28,-,-
TGCGCCAGCACCGGGACAGGGGTTGGTGAGCAGTACTTC,CASTGTGVGEQYF,13,TRBJ2-7,TRBV5-1,TRBD1,-